What follows is one T cell receptor beta chain and its context. Antigen unknown. The data originate from a study of lymphopenia after photon versus proton radiotherapy. General study points: Under photons, naive T cells and diversity fell while effector/memory populations rose.

The assay was immunoSEQ multiplex PCR, and TCRdb's table has in-frame clones only and misses some. The profile shows about 40,000 clones, 86% of them singletons. This CDR3 is built from 14 residues. The germline V and J ends were trimmed by 4 bases and 2 bases, with 9 bases remaining between them. From germline, CDR1 is SGHVS and CDR2 FNYEAQ. The sequence came from a woman in her 70s with pancreatic cancer. Some clones in this sample may be carry-over from other donors' samples. Sequencing used peripheral blood, obtained from a patient treated with proton-based radiotherapy. This chain connects TRBV7-6 to TRBJ2-1; D ambiguous. CDR3 coding DNA: TGTGCCAGCAGCTCTGGCGGAGCCTACAATGAGCAGTTCTTC. Residues: CASSSGGAYNEQFF.